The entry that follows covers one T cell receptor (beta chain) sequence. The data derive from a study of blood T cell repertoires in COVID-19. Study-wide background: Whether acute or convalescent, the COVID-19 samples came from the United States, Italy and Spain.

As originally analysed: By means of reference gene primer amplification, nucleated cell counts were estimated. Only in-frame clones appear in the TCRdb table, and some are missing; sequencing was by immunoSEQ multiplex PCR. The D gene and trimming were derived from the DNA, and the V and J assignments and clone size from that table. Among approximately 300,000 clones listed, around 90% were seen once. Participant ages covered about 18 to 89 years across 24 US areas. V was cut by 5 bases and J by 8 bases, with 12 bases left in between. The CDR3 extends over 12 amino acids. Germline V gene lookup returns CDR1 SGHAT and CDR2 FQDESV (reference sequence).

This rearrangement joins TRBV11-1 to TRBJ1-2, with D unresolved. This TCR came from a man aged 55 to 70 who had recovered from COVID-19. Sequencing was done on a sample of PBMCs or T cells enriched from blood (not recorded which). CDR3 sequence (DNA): TGTGCCAGCAGCCCCCCTTGGGAGGGCTACACCTTC. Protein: CASSPPWEGYTF.